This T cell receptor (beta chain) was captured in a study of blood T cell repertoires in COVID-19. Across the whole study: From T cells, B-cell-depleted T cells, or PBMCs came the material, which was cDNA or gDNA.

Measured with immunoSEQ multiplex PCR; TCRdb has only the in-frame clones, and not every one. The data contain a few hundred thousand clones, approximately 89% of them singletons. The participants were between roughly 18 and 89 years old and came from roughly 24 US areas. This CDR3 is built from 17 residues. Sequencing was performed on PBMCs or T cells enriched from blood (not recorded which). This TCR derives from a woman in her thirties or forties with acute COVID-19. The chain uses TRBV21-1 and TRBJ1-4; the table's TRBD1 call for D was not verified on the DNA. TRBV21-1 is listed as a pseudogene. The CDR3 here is CASSKANPQGAGEKLFF. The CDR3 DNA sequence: TGTGCCAGCAGCAAAGCAAACCCACAGGGGGCTGGGGAAAAACTGTTTTTT.